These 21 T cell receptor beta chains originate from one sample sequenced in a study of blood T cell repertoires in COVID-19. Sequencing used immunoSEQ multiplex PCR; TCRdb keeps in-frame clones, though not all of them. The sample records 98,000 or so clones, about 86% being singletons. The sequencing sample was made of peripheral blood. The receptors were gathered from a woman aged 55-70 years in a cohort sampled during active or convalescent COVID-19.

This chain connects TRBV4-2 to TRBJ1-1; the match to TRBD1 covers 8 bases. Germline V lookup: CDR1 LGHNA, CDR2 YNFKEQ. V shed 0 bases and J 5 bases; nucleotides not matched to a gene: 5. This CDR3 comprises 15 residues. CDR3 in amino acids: CASSQERQGRTEAFF. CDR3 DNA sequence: TGTGCCAGCAGCCAAGAAAGACAGGGGAGGACTGAAGCTTTCTTT.

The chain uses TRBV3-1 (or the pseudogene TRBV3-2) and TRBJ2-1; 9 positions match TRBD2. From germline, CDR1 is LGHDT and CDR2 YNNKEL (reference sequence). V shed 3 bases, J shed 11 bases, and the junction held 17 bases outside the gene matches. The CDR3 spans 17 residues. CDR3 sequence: CASSQAVGGRGTMKQFF. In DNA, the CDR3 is TGTGCCAGCAGCCAGGCCGTCGGCGGGAGGGGCACAATGAAGCAGTTCTTC.

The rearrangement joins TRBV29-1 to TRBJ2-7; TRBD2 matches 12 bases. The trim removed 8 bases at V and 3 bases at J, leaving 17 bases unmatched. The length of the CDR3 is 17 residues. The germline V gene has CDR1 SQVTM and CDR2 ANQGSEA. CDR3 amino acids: CSFGGRGTSGQSYEQYF. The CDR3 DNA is TGCAGCTTCGGGGGGAGGGGGACTAGCGGGCAGAGCTACGAGCAGTACTTC.

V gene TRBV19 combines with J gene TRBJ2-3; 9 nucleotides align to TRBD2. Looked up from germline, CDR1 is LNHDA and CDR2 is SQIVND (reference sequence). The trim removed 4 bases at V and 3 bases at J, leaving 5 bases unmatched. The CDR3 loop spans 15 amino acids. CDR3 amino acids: CASSTSGGLTDTQYF. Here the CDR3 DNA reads TGTGCCAGTAGTACCAGCGGGGGGCTTACAGATACGCAGTATTTT.

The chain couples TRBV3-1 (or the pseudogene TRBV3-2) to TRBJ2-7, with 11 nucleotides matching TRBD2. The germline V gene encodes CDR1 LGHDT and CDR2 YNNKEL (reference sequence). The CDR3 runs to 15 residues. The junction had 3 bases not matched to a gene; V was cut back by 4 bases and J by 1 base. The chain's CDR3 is CASSPGTSGSYEQYF. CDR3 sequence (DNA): TGTGCCAGCAGCCCTGGGACTAGCGGATCCTACGAGCAGTACTTC.

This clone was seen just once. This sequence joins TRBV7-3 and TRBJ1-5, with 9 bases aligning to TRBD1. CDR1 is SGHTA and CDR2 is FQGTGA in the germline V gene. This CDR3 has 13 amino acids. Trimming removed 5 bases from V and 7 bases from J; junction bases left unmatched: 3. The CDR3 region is CASSLGTGQPQHF. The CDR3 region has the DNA TGTGCCAGCAGCCTGGGGACAGGGCAGCCCCAGCATTTT. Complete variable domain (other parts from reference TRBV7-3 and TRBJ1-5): GAGVSQTPSNKVTEKGKYVELRCDPISGHTALYWYRQSLGQGPEFLIYFQGTGAADDSGLPNDRFFAVRPEGSVSTLKIQRTERGDSAVYLCASSLGTGQPQHFGDGTRLSIL.

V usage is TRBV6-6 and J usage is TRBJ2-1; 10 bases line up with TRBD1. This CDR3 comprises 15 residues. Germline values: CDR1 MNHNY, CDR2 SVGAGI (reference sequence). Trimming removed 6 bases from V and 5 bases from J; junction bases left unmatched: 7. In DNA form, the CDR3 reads TGTGCCAGCAGCAGATCCGGGACAGGGGACAATGAGCAGTTCTTC. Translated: CASSRSGTGDNEQFF.

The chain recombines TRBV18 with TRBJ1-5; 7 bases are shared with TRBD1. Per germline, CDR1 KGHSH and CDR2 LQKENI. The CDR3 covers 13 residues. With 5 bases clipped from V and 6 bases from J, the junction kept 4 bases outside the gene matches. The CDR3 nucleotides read TGTGCCAGCTCAAGGGACAGAAGTCAGCCCCAGCATTTT. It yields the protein CASSRDRSQPQHF.

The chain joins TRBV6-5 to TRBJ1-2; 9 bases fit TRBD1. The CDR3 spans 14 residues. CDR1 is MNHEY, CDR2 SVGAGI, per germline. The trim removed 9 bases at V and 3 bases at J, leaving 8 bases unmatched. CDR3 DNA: TGTGCCAGTCGACGGACAGGGGCGTACTATGGCTACACCTTC. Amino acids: CASRRTGAYYGYTF.

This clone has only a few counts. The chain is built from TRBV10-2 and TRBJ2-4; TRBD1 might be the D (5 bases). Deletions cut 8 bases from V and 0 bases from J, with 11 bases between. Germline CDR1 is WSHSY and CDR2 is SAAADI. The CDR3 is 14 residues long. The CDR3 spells CASAPRGAKNIQYF. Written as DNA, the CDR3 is TGCGCCAGCGCCCCAAGGGGAGCCAAAAACATTCAGTACTTC.

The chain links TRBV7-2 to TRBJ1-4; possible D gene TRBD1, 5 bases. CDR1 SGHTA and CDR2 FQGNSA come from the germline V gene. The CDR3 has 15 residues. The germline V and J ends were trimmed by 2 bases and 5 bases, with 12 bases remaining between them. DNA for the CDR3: TGTGCCAGCAGCTTAATCCCACGGGGGAATGAAAAACTGTTTTTT. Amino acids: CASSLIPRGNEKLFF.

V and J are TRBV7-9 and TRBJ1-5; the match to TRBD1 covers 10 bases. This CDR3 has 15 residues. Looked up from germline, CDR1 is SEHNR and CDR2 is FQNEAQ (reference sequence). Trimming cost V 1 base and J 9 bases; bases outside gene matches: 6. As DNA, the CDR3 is TGTGCCAGCAGCTTAGGGACAGGGGGACAGCTGCCCCAGCATTTT. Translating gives CASSLGTGGQLPQHF.

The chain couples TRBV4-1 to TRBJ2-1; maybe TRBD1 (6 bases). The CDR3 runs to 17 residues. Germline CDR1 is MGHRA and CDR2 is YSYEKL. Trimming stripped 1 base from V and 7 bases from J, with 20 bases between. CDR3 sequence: CASSQGSVRGSRNEQFF. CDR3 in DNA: TGCGCCAGCAGCCAAGGCTCCGTCAGGGGCTCGAGGAATGAGCAGTTCTTC.

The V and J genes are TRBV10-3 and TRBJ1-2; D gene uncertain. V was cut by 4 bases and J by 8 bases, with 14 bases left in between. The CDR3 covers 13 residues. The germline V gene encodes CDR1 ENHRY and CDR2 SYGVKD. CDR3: CAISVPGGRGYTF. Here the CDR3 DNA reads TGTGCCATCAGTGTCCCGGGAGGCCGCGGCTACACCTTC.

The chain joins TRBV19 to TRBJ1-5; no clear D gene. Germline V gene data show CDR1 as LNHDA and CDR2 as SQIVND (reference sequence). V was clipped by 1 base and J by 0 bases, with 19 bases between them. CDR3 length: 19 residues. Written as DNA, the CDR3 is TGTGCCAGTAGTATAGGTGTCGAACAGTCGGATGATAGCAATCAGCCCCAGCATTTT. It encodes CASSIGVEQSDDSNQPQHF.

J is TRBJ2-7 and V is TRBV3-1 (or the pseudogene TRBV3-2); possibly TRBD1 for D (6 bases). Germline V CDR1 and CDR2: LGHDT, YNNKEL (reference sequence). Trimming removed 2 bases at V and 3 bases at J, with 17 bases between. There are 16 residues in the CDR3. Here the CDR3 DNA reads TGTGCCAGCAGCCAATCCCCGGGACACAGAAACTACGAGCAGTACTTC. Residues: CASSQSPGHRNYEQYF.

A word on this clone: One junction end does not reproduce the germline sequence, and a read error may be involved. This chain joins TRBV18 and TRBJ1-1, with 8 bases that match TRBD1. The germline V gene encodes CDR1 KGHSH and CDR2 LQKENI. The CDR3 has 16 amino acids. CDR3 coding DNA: TGTGCCAGTTCACGCGACCAGACAGGGGTTAACACTGAAGCTTTCTTT. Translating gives CASSRDQTGVNTEAFF.

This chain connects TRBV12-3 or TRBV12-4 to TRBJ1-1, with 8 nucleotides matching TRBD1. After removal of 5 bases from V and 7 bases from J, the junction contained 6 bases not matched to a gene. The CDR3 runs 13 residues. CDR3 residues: CASSSDRGGEAFF. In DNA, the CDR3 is TGTGCCAGCAGTAGCGACAGGGGCGGTGAAGCTTTCTTT.

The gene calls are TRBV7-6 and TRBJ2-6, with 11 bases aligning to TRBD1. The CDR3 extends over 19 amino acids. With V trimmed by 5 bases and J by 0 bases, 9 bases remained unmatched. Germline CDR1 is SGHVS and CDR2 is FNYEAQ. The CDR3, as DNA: TGTGCCAGCAGCACGGACCCCGGGACAGGGGGCTCTGGGGCCAACGTCCTGACTTTC. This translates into CASSTDPGTGGSGANVLTF.

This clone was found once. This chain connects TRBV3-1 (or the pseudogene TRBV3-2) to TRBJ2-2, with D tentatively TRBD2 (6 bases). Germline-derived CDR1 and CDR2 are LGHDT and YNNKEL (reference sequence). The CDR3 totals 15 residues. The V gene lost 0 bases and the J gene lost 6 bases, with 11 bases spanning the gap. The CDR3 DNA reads TGTGCCAGCAGCCAAGAGGTCGGGGAGGCCGGGGAGCTGTTTTTT. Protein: CASSQEVGEAGELFF.

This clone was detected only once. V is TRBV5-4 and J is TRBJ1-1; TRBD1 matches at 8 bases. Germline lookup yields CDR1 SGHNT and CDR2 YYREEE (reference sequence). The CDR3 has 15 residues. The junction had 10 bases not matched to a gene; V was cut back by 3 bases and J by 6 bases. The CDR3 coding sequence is TGTGCCAGCAGCTCAGACAGGGGTAAAGGGCCTGAAGCTTTCTTT. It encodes CASSSDRGKGPEAFF.